Listed below are T cell receptor beta chains from one sample, sequenced in a study of blood T cell repertoires in COVID-19. Produced via immunoSEQ multiplex PCR; TCRdb's table is partial and in-frame only. The profile shows tens of thousands of clones, 87% of them singletons. The sequenced sample consisted of peripheral blood. These receptors all come from a woman in her 50s with acute or convalescent COVID-19. The conserved cysteine and the conserved F or W are not part of the CDR3 here.

16	TRBV23-1	TRBJ2-7	ASSQSDTGVAGSYEQY
15	TRBV19	TRBJ2-1	ASSRRGLAGGPNEQF
14	TRBV19	TRBJ1-6	ASSMGSRSYNSPLH
12	TRBV19	TRBJ1-5	ASSIRGLWQPQH
11	TRBV3-1/TRBV3-2	TRBJ2-5	ASSLSGQETQY
14	TRBV19	TRBJ1-5	ASSISGRGAGQPQH
11	TRBV5-1	TRBJ2-4	ASSFEQGHIQY
15	TRBV3-1/TRBV3-2	TRBJ2-6	ASSSGQGFSGANVLT
12	TRBV6-5	TRBJ1-5	ASSRDRSNQPQH
13	TRBV19	TRBJ1-4	ASKMTPATNEKLF
11	TRBV12-3/TRBV12-4	TRBJ2-3	ASSSRGTDTQY
11	TRBV19	TRBJ1-2	ASRSHLPYGYT
10	TRBV9	TRBJ2-1	ASSPGENEQF
11	TRBV5-1	TRBJ1-1	ASSLTGNTEAF
12	TRBV19	TRBJ2-7	ASSIGGDSYEQY
12	TRBV9	TRBJ2-7	ASSGLAGTYEQY
12	TRBV2	TRBJ2-1	ASSGTLLYNEQF
13	TRBV28	TRBJ2-7	ASSLEGVGSYEQY
12	TRBV15	TRBJ2-7	ATSRDQGGREQY
11	TRBV24-1	TRBJ2-7	ATEDTFSYEQY
13	TRBV6-5	TRBJ1-6	ASRPRRGSNSPLH
13	TRBV27	TRBJ1-1	ASSYSGGAATEAF
12	TRBV7-8	TRBJ1-5	ASSYPGGNQPQH
12	TRBV6-5	TRBJ2-1	ASKGQGSYNEQF
15	TRBV15	TRBJ1-1	ATSRVDAGWVNTEAF
12	TRBV5-8	TRBJ2-7	ASSPAGQGYEQY
17	TRBV9	TRBJ1-5	ASSDIGTANPYSNQPQH
9	TRBV12-3/TRBV12-4	TRBJ1-3	ASGPGNTIY